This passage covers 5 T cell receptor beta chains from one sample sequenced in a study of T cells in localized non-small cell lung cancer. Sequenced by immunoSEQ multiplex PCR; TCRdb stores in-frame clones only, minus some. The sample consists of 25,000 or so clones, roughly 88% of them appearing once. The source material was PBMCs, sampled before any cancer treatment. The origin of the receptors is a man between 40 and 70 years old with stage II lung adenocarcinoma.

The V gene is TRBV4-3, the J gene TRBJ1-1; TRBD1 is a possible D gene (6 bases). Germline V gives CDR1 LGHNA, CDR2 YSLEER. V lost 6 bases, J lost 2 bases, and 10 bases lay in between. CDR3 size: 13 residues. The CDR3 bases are TGCGCCAGCAGGGACAGTAAAAACACTGAAGCTTTCTTT. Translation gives CASRDSKNTEAFF.

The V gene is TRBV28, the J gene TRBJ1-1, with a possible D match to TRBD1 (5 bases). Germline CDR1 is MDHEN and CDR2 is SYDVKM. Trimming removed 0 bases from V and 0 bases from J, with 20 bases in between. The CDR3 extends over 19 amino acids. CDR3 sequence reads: CASSLWGAYRRIMNTEAFF. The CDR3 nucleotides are TGTGCCAGCAGTTTATGGGGCGCTTACAGGAGAATAATGAACACTGAAGCTTTCTTT.

The CDR3 sequence is CASSRDSPRGSPLHF. The DNA for the CDR3 is TGTGCCAGCTCACGAGACAGTCCGAGGGGTTCACCCCTCCACTTT. The V call is TRBV18, the J call TRBJ1-6; tentative D call: TRBD1 (5 bases). The CDR3 sequence is 15 residues long. V was pared by 4 bases and J by 9 bases, with 16 bases between. The germline V gene has CDR1 KGHSH and CDR2 LQKENI.

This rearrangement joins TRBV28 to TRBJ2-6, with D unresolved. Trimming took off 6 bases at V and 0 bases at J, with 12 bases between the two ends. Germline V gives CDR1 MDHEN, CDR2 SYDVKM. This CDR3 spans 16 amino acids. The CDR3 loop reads CASSLSRASGANVLTF. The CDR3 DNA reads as TGTGCCAGCAGCCTCTCTAGAGCCTCTGGGGCCAACGTCCTGACTTTC.

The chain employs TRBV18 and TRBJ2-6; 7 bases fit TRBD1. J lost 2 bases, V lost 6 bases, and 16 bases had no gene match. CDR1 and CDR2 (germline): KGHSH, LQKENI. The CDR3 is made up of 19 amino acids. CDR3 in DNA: TGTGCCAGCTCCCTGATTCGAGACAGGGTCCTCACTGGGGCCAACGTCCTGACTTTC. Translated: CASSLIRDRVLTGANVLTF.